The 22 T cell receptor beta chains in this list originate from one sample, sequenced in a study of blood T cells in healthy people across ages. Then a second PCR, running about 6 to 11 cycles, was carried out with a sample-barcoded 5' primer and a J-beta primer mix. MiXCR, applied by TCRdb to the 5' RACE reads, yields one record per CDR3 protein. The sample has 800,000 to 1,000,000 distinct CDR3 sequences, 40% to 60% seen once; the top ten hold around 15%. The specimen sequenced was blood. The receptors were gathered from a man aged 25-45 years in good health.

The J gene is TRBJ2-1, the V gene TRBV7-9, with 11 nucleotides matching TRBD2. V lost 6 bases, J lost 0 bases, and 16 bases stayed unmatched. The germline V gene encodes CDR1 SEHNR and CDR2 FQNEAQ (reference sequence). The CDR3 has 20 amino acids. The CDR3 spells CASRPTLLAGAVGSYNEQFF. DNA for the CDR3: TGTGCCAGCAGACCTACGTTACTAGCGGGGGCCGTTGGCTCCTACAATGAGCAGTTCTTC.

The rearrangement joins TRBV30 to TRBJ1-2; D ambiguous. The V and J ends lost 5 bases and 6 bases respectively, with 19 bases between them. The length of the CDR3 is 14 residues. Germline CDR1 and CDR2: GTSNPN and SVGIG (reference sequence). Written as DNA, the CDR3 is TGTGCCTGGTTCGGGTATGACTATAGAAATGGCTACACCTTC. Translation: CAWFGYDYRNGYTF.

This clonotype was found many times. The V gene is TRBV20-1, the J gene TRBJ2-1, with D hard to call. This CDR3 is 14 amino acids long. Per the germline V gene, CDR1 is DFQATT and CDR2 is SNEGSKA (reference sequence). V lost 1 base and J lost 0, with 7 bases in between. The CDR3 reads CSARAGDSYNEQFF. CDR3 coding DNA: TGCAGTGCTAGAGCGGGTGACTCCTACAATGAGCAGTTCTTC.

The gene calls are TRBV27 and TRBJ2-4, with D unclear. The DNA end lines up better with TRBJ2-7; the J call may be wrong. The CDR3 is 14 residues long. Germline V gene data show CDR1 as MNHEY and CDR2 as SMNVEV (reference sequence). DNA of the CDR3: TGTGCCAGCAATTCTCTGGGCAGGATCTACGAGCAGTACTTC. Translated: CASNSLGRIYEQYF.

This rearrangement joins TRBV3-1 to TRBJ1-2; D ambiguous. The CDR3 length is 14 residues. Trimming stripped 3 bases from V and 3 bases from J, with 11 bases between. The germline CDR1 and CDR2 sequences are LGHDT and YNNKEL (reference sequence). The CDR3 region has the DNA TGTGCCAGCAGCCAGATCGACCGAGACTATGGCTACACCTTC. Its protein is CASSQIDRDYGYTF.

There are a few counts of this clonotype. The rearrangement uses TRBV20-1 and TRBJ1-4, with D maybe TRBD1 (5 bases). Germline-derived CDR1 and CDR2 are DFQATT and SNEGSKA (reference sequence). V lost 5 bases, J lost 7 bases, and 11 bases lay in between. There are 12 residues in the CDR3. The CDR3 sequence: CSAGARSEKLFF. The DNA of the CDR3 is TGCAGTGCTGGGGCTCGCAGTGAAAAACTGTTTTTT.

The chain joins TRBV2 to TRBJ1-5; D is uncertain. Trimming removed 6 bases at V and 4 bases at J, with 7 bases between. Per the germline V gene, CDR1 is SNHLY and CDR2 is FYNNEI. The CDR3 runs 12 residues. The CDR3, as DNA: TGTGCCAGCAGATTGTGGAATCAGCCCCAGCATTTT. Translated: CASRLWNQPQHF. Full variable domain (rest looked up from reference TRBV2 and TRBJ1-5): EPEVTQTPSHQVTQMGQEVILRCVPISNHLYFYWYRQILGQKVEFLVSFYNNEISEKSEIFDDQFSVERPDGSNFTLKIRSTKLEDSAMYFCASRLWNQPQHFGDGTRLSIL.

The chain combines TRBV9 with TRBJ2-4, with D hard to call. CDR3 size: 15 residues. The V end was cut by 3 bases, the J end by 3 bases, with 13 bases between. CDR1 and CDR2 (germline): SGDLS, YYNGEE. The CDR3 sequence is CASSAMGFGKNIQYF. The CDR3 bases are TGTGCCAGCAGCGCGATGGGGTTCGGCAAAAACATTCAGTACTTC.

This clonotype was observed a few times. The chain recombines TRBV6-5 with TRBJ1-2; 8 bases agree with TRBD1. The CDR3 is 14 amino acids. The germline V gene encodes CDR1 MNHEY and CDR2 SVGAGI. V was pared by 5 bases and J by 8 bases, with 10 bases of the junction left unmatched. The CDR3 here is CASSPGGAVEGYTF. CDR3 bases: TGTGCCAGCAGTCCAGGGGGCGCCGTGGAAGGCTACACCTTC.

The chain joins TRBV6-1 to TRBJ2-3; D is possibly TRBD1 or TRBD2 (5 bases each). CDR1 is MNHNS and CDR2 is SASEGT in the germline V gene. Trimming removed 3 bases at V and 10 bases at J, with 17 bases between. The CDR3 totals 14 residues. The CDR3 nucleotides read TGTGCCAGCAGTGAGGGGGTGCTCCTCGGGGCGCAGTATTTT. Translating it yields CASSEGVLLGAQYF.

This clonotype was found a few times. The DNA for the CDR3 is TGCAGTGCTAGGGGGGTGACTAGCGGGGGGGAAAAAGATACGCAGTATTTT. It specifies CSARGVTSGGEKDTQYF. The rearrangement uses TRBV20-1 and TRBJ2-3, with 14 bases aligning to TRBD2. CDR1 and CDR2 (germline): DFQATT, SNEGSKA (reference sequence). V trimming: 3 bases; J trimming: 5 bases; junction bases outside the gene matches: 10. The CDR3 extends over 17 amino acids.

The gene calls are TRBV24-1 and TRBJ2-2, with D hard to call. Trimming took off 0 bases at V and 6 bases at J, with 10 bases between the two ends. The germline gives CDR1 KGHDR, CDR2 SFDVKD. The CDR3 length is 15 residues. For the CDR3, the DNA is TGTGCCACCAGTGATTTGAATGGGGATGCCGGGGAGCTGTTTTTT. Amino acids: CATSDLNGDAGELFF.

V gene TRBV27 combines with J gene TRBJ1-1, with D tentatively TRBD1 (6 bases). With 4 bases removed from V and 6 bases from J, the gap between germline ends came to 12 bases. CDR3 length equals 13 residues. CDR1 and CDR2 (germline): MNHEY, SMNVEV (reference sequence). CDR3 sequence reads: CASSSAGVAEAFF. The CDR3 DNA follows: TGTGCCAGCAGTTCCGCAGGGGTGGCTGAAGCTTTCTTT.

The chain recombines TRBV12-3 or TRBV12-4 with TRBJ2-1; D perhaps matches TRBD1 (5 bases). The CDR3 contains 16 residues. The ends were cut back, 4 bases at V and 9 bases at J, with 22 bases in the middle. CDR3 DNA sequence: TGTGCCAGCAGTTCCTTCGACAGCCAGGTTAGGGGTGAGCAGTTCTTC. This gives the protein CASSSFDSQVRGEQFF.

The chain is built from TRBV7-2 and TRBJ2-1; D gene unclear. Germline-derived CDR1 and CDR2 are SGHTA and FQGNSA. The CDR3 covers 13 residues. V dropped 4 bases and J dropped 6 bases, with 10 bases sitting between them. In nucleotides, the CDR3 is TGTGCCAGCAGCTCCAGACACCTCAATGAGCAGTTCTTC. Translating it yields CASSSRHLNEQFF. Full variable domain (remainder filled in from reference TRBV7-2 and TRBJ2-1): GAGVSQSPSNKVTEKGKDVELRCDPISGHTALYWYRQSLGQGLEFLIYFQGNSAPDKSGLPSDRFSAERTGGSVSTLTIQRTQQEDSAVYLCASSSRHLNEQFFGPGTRLTVL.

This clonotype was found many times. V is TRBV4-2 and J is TRBJ1-1; a weak D match, TRBD1 (5 bases). In germline, CDR1 is LGHNA, CDR2 YNFKEQ. Trimming removed 0 bases from V and 4 bases from J, with 12 bases in between. The length of the CDR3 is 15 residues. The CDR3 sequence is CASSQDRGGATEAFF. CDR3 DNA sequence: TGTGCCAGCAGCCAAGACCGGGGAGGGGCCACTGAAGCTTTCTTT.

This CDR3 reads CASTRTGGGYTF. The DNA for the CDR3 is TGTGCCAGCACCAGGACAGGGGGTGGCTACACCTTC. The V and J genes are TRBV5-8 and TRBJ1-2, with 10 bases lining up with TRBD1. CDR1 is SGHTS, CDR2 YDEGEE, per germline. V trimming: 6 bases; J trimming: 7 bases; junction bases outside the gene matches: 3. The length of the CDR3 is 12 residues.

The V gene is TRBV6-2 or TRBV6-3, the J gene TRBJ2-2; D possibly corresponds to TRBD2 (5 bases). Germline CDR1 and CDR2: MNHEY and SVGEGT. V was pared by 6 bases and J by 4 bases, with 18 bases between. CDR3 size: 16 residues. The DNA of the CDR3 is TGTGCCAGCAGCCGCCCAGTGAGGGTCGGCACCGGGGAGCTGTTTTTT. Amino acid sequence: CASSRPVRVGTGELFF.

The chain employs TRBV28 and TRBJ2-7, with a weak D call TRBD1 (5 bases). CDR3 size: 8 residues. Germline V gene lookup returns CDR1 MDHEN and CDR2 SYDVKM. Trimming shortened V by 11 bases and J by 10 bases, and 9 bases separated the two germline ends. CDR3 sequence reads: CAGAAQYF. DNA of the CDR3: TGTGCCGGGGCGGCCCAGTACTTC.

This clonotype showed up many times. V usage is TRBV12-3 or TRBV12-4 and J usage is TRBJ2-3; either TRBD1 or TRBD2 may fit D (5 bases each). The V end was cut by 1 base, the J end by 6 bases, with 14 bases between. The CDR3 loop spans 15 amino acids. The CDR3 DNA reads TGTGCCAGCAGTTTAGGGGACGCAGCCACGGATACGCAGTATTTT. Translating it yields CASSLGDAATDTQYF.

This rearrangement joins TRBV5-8 to TRBJ2-5; 7 nucleotides agree with TRBD1. The end of the DNA aligns better with TRBJ2-7, so the J call may be wrong. This CDR3 has 14 residues. Germline V lookup: CDR1 SGHTS, CDR2 YDEGEE. CDR3 sequence (DNA): TGTGCCAGCAGCTTGGTAGGGGGCTTGGACGAGCAGTACTTC. Translating gives CASSLVGGLDEQYF.

This clonotype was seen more than once but under ten times. The chain joins TRBV12-3 or TRBV12-4 to TRBJ1-2; D gene uncertain. This CDR3 has 12 amino acids. Trimming removed 3 bases from V and 1 base from J, with 3 bases in between. DNA of the CDR3: TGTGCCAGCAGTTTCGTTAACTATGGCTACACCTTC. It codes for CASSFVNYGYTF.